This TCR beta chain appears in the sequencing data of a study of cytomegalovirus exposure and HLA in healthy donors (dated by TCRdb to 2017 to 2019). Broadly, across the study: An earlier analysis of some 620 of the donors reported approximately 260 Gb of sequence data and roughly 120 million unique TCR beta sequences obtained from some 200 million T cells. The number of donors typed differed by locus, with roughly 620-630 for A, B, C, DRB1 and DQB1, over 500 for DQA1, some 570 for DPA1, and approximately 470 for DPB1. An early release that covered around 590 HLA-typed donors contained approximately 300 gigabases of sequencing data and 75 million to 100 million unique TCR sequences. Of the roughly 400 genotyped donors, 80% to 90% were placed in the genetic ancestry cluster associated with self-reported Caucasian donors. Rather than using new phenotypic data, the later analysis identified candidate immune exposures from TCR beta sequences and from how often those sequences occurred across donors. In addition to the first cohort of 500 to 850 subjects, a separate validation cohort of 120 different subjects was used. To study patterns of TCR occurrence, a later analysis re-analyzed previously published TCR beta repertoires from just over 650 donors and added high-resolution HLA genotyping. All discovery cohort repertoires had been generated using a single sequencing platform. A later genetic analysis took genome-wide SNP genotypes for about three fifths of the 666 donors and used that subset as a discovery cohort. The study profiled the T cell repertoires of about 720 subjects by immunosequencing and related them to cytomegalovirus serostatus. An earlier analysis of some 500 of the donors used high-throughput TCR beta sequencing to judge whether each TCR beta V gene segment behaved as functional or pseudogenic. Both class I and class II loci were covered by HLA typing, at four-digit resolution. Alongside the repertoire data, information on donor age, sex, ethnicity and CMV serostatus was compiled. To predict cytomegalovirus infection status, the study combined high-throughput TCR immunosequencing, statistical association of individual TCRs with disease status, and machine learning. Among about 370 genotyped donors of the cohort, an average of approximately 240,000 unique TCR beta nucleotide sequences was sequenced per donor, of which 15% to 20% were non-productive. Roughly five DR-DQ haplotypes were treated as single units for association and clustering because of strong linkage in the cohort. The study aimed to test whether cataloging public T cell receptors could reveal signatures of past pathogen exposure. General study outcomes and caveats: The only immune exposure information available for the cohort was CMV serostatus. An association between a missense DCLRE1C variant and V-gene and J-gene trimming of TCR beta chains was found in a later genetic analysis and replicated in an independent cohort. According to a later analysis, TCR association rates differed among HLA loci, with DRB1 alleles showing the most associated TCRs and HLA-C alleles showing the fewest. The authors suggested that the approach could potentially be generalized to other disease states and immunological phenotypes. Most CMV-associated TCR beta chains appeared to be HLA-restricted in a later analysis, and the HLA associations seemed to be driven largely by CMV exposure. Linkage disequilibrium might explain the correlated functional status among segregating V segments, but an unknown experimental factor could not be excluded. A total of some 180 TCR beta chains were listed by the study as associated with cytomegalovirus. A cluster of highly shared sequence variants was judged likely to represent a technical artifact of the sequencing pipeline. Assigning TCR associations to individual alleles was difficult when HLA alleles, especially DR and DQ, strongly co-occurred. A later genetic analysis reported fewer N-insertions in productive TCRs among donors in an Asian-associated ancestry cluster than the approximately 700-donor mean. A further reported finding was that TCR beta sequences accurately predicted the HLA-A and HLA-B alleles for most subjects in the first cohort. Broadly in line with IMGT annotations, most TCR beta V segments showed up in productive rearrangements about 87% or about 30% of the time in an earlier analysis of several hundred of the donors. Because counts were too low, roughly 18 rarely observed V segments, including chromosome 9 orphons, were left out of the earlier analysis of approximately 500 of the donors. This cohort had only TCR beta chains sequenced, and the lack of alpha or paired-chain data limited which features could be detected. In vitro tests confirmed that a few of the cytomegalovirus-associated TCR beta chains recognize cytomegalovirus antigens. Presence/absence analyses assumed roughly uniform sequencing depth across donors, an assumption that may not hold. While some public TCRs were present in many individuals, most TCR sequences turned up only very rarely across donors. At a false discovery rate of 0.05, a later analysis linked around 15,000 TCR beta sequences to specific HLA alleles. In both the original and validation cohorts, the classifier was reported to diagnose cytomegalovirus status with high specificity and sensitivity. A later analysis found that HLA-associated TCR beta chains were more clonally expanded and had lower generation probabilities than equally common non-associated chains. Because HLA typing was unavailable for some donors at each locus, only the typed subset was used in association tests. Because the 87-base-pair reads could not distinguish some IMGT-functional V segments, including TRBV6-2 and TRBV6-3, those segments were excluded. A later analysis reported that several top co-occurrence clusters appeared linked to parvovirus B19, influenza, CMV and Epstein-Barr virus.

Comments on this clone: The antigen this receptor binds is unknown. The input lacks base qualities; no much larger clone sits a single base away.

The library came from the immunoSEQ multiplex PCR assay. A mixture of 60 forward primers for TCR Vbeta segments and 13 reverse primers for TCR Jbeta segments was used in the multiplex PCR. The CDR3 region of rearranged TCR beta genes was amplified from genomic DNA with a multiplex PCR assay. The Illumina HiSeq System was used to sequence the amplified TCR beta libraries as 87-base-pair reads. Per the source publication's procedure: A later analysis tallied 75 million to 85 million unique TCR beta chains across the 600 to 700 repertoires, and approximately 12 million of those chains were shared by two or more donors. To remove PCR and sequencing errors, raw reads were error-corrected and collapsed into unique sequences using a nearest-neighbor algorithm that merged closely related sequences. CDR3 sequences were aligned to IMGT reference sequences to assign V, D and J gene segments. For a sequence to be retained, at least a six-nucleotide match to both a V gene segment and a J gene segment was required. Rearrangements were classified as productive when the CDR3 lacked stop codons and remained in frame with V and J, and all other rearrangements were classified as non-productive. CDR3 was defined according to IMGT convention as the region running from the second conserved V-encoded cysteine to the conserved J-encoded phenylalanine. Sequences without an unambiguous match to a single V gene segment were excluded from the earlier analysis of approximately 560 of the donors. An earlier analysis of a few hundred of the donors called V segments functional above 56.7% productive rearrangements and segregating when the between-donor standard deviation exceeded 5%. A statistical classification framework was developed to diagnose cytomegalovirus status using the catalog of TCR beta chain sequences. In a later analysis, TCR nucleotide sequences were compared against IMGT/GENE-DB human TR gene sequences so that V and J genes could be assigned. Using the TCRdist pipeline, a later analysis assigned CDR3 sequences along with most-parsimonious VDJ recombination scenarios. In a later analysis, each TCR beta chain was defined by its CDR3 amino acid sequence together with its V-gene family, and reads lacking a unique V-gene family were excluded. A later analysis removed 500 to 600 highly shared, low-generation-probability nucleotide sequences to deal with suspected cross-contamination and a sequencing artifact. In a later analysis, a clonal expansion index for each public chain was calculated from normalized within-repertoire ranks of inferred template counts. In a later analysis, generation probabilities were computed with a VDJ recombination model fitted to out-of-frame rearrangements, and the resulting probabilities were checked against IGoR. In a later analysis, hypergeometric tests were used to score TCR-TCR, TCR-HLA and TCR-CMV co-occurrence, with a repertoire-size bias correction applied to TCR pairs. False discovery rates were estimated in a later analysis by permuting HLA or CMV assignments 20 times. In a later analysis, co-occurring TCRs were grouped using DBSCAN, and TCRdist sequence similarity was added for clustering within HLA-allele-positive subsets. Repertoires with fewer than 30,000 or more than 120,000 public chains, plus five repertoires with anomalous nucleotide sharing, were excluded from co-occurrence clustering. TCRdb re-hosts the immuneACCESS table, in-frame sequences only. Its copies lack some clones; in the studies checked, an unresolved V gene accounts for under half of them, and the cause for the rest is not known. That table is the source of V, J and clone size, and D and trimming were worked out from the DNA. Present in this sample are 120,000 or so clones, 65% to 80% of which were seen just once. The ten largest account for approximately 0.93% of the sample.

The CDR3 starts with the cysteine, ends with the phenylalanine, and has 14 residues. Only CDR3 DNA remains: 42 bases, in frame from the first base. V loses 3 bases of germline sequence and J loses 3 bases, and the interval between the two ends is 9 bases. The germline V gene (reference sequence) supplies CDR1 LNHDA and CDR2 SQIVND. The cohort comprised several hundred healthy bone marrow donors. Cohort members were all nominally healthy when sampled, although unrecorded immune exposures were likely present. CMV serostatus was recorded as positive for 289 and negative for about 50% of the roughly 670 cohort members, whereas no CMV serostatus was recorded for the donor in question. A peripheral blood sample was collected from each donor, and TCR beta sequencing was performed on peripheral blood mononuclear cells. The Qiagen DNeasy Blood Extraction Kit was used to extract genomic DNA from the blood cell samples.

The sequenced sample consisted of PBMCs. This chain joins TRBV19 to TRBJ1-5; no D segment can be confidently identified. This receptor was obtained from a human donor in good health. The DNA sequence follows: TGTGCCAGTAGTATTTTCGGGGACAATCAGCCCCAGCATTTT. This is translated as CASSIFGDNQPQHF. Reference TRBV19 and TRBJ1-5 proteins supply the regions before and after the CDR3; the full variable domain is: DGGITQSPKYLFRKEGQNVTLSCEQNLNHDAMYWYRQDPGQGLRLIYYSQIVNDFQKGDIAEGYSVSREKKESFPLTVTSAQKNPTAFYLCASSIFGDNQPQHFGDGTRLSIL.